The T cell receptor beta chain under discussion was sequenced for a study of T cell responses to AZD1222 COVID-19 vaccine. General study points: Targeting of unmutated variant regions was reportedly seen in nearly half of spike-specific TCRs.

Comment on this clone: The target antigen is unknown.

Sequenced by immunoSEQ multiplex PCR; TCRdb stores in-frame clones only, minus some. This sample carries 130,000 or so clones, under 95% of them seen once, and the ten largest clones take approximately 5.9%. Germline loops: CDR1 KGHSH, CDR2 LQKENI. The V end lost 2 bases, the J end lost 1 base, and 14 bases lay between the germline ends. CDR3 size: 16 residues. The rearrangement links TRBV18 to TRBJ1-2; D gene unclear. The TCR was taken from an adult in good health. The input for sequencing was peripheral blood, taken on day 0 of AZD1222 vaccination. Here the CDR3 reads CASSPIPTRLNYGYTF. DNA for the CDR3: TGTGCCAGCTCACCAATACCAACCCGCCTTAACTATGGCTACACCTTC.